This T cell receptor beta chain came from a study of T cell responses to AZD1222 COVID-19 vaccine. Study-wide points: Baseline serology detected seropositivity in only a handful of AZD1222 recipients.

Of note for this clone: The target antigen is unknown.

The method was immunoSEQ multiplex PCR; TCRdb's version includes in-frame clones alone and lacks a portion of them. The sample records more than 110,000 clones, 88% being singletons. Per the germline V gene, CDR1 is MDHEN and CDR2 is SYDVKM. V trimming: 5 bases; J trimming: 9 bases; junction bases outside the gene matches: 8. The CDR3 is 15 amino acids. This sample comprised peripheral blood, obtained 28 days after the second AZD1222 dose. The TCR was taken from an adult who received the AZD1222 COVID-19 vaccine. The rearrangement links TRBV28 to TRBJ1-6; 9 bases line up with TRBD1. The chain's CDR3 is CASSELTGGFSPLHF. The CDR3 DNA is TGTGCCAGCAGTGAATTGACAGGGGGGTTTTCACCCCTCCACTTT.